These 10 T cell receptor beta chains came from one sample sequenced in a study of blood T cell repertoires in COVID-19. Assay: immunoSEQ multiplex PCR; the TCRdb copy retains only in-frame clones and omits some. The sample includes over 250,000 clones, 80% to 90% of them seen just once. Sequencing was carried out using peripheral blood. The receptors shown here come from a woman in her 70s with COVID-19, enrolled during active disease.

This CDR3 is CASSPNTGVSNQPQHF. The CDR3 region has the DNA TGTGCCAGCTCGCCTAACACAGGGGTAAGCAATCAGCCCCAGCATTTT. The genes are TRBV18 and TRBJ1-5; 7 bases are shared with TRBD1. Germline assignment: CDR1 KGHSH and CDR2 LQKENI. Trimming at V came to 6 bases and at J to 1 base, leaving 9 bases not matched to a gene. The CDR3 loop spans 16 amino acids.

This chain links TRBV5-4 with TRBJ1-2; tentative D call: TRBD1 (5 bases). V lost 1 base and J lost 1, with 11 bases in between. The CDR3 is made up of 15 amino acids. Germline V lookup: CDR1 SGHNT, CDR2 YYREEE (reference sequence). In DNA, the CDR3 is TGTGCCAGCAGCTTGCAAAAGACAGATAACTATGGCTACACCTTC. It yields the protein CASSLQKTDNYGYTF.

The genes are TRBV11-2 and TRBJ2-3; 7 bases are shared with TRBD2. Germline V gives CDR1 SGHAT, CDR2 FQNNGV. The CDR3 has 17 amino acids. The J segment lost 2 bases and the V segment lost 5 bases, leaving 13 bases of the junction unmatched. Here the CDR3 DNA reads TGTGCCAGCAGCCCGCAAGGGAGGGCGGGGGTCACAGATACGCAGTATTTT. Encoded protein: CASSPQGRAGVTDTQYF.

V gene TRBV9 combines with J gene TRBJ2-7, with D perhaps matching TRBD1 (6 bases). This CDR3 is 14 amino acids long. Trimming removed 1 base at V and 7 bases at J, with 15 bases between. The V gene's germline CDR1 is SGDLS and CDR2 YYNGEE. The CDR3: CASSVSGDLPEQYF. The CDR3 DNA reads as TGTGCCAGCAGCGTATCAGGGGACCTACCTGAGCAGTACTTC.

The J gene is TRBJ1-3, the V gene TRBV7-2, with unresolved D. The CDR3 length is 13 residues. The ends were cut back, 8 bases at V and 5 bases at J, with 13 bases in the middle. CDR1 SGHTA and CDR2 FQGNSA come from the germline V gene. CDR3 bases: TGTGCCAGCCCCAAAGGAGGGAGAAACACCATATATTTT. Amino acids: CASPKGGRNTIYF. Supplemented by reference TRBV7-2 and TRBJ1-3, the full variable domain reads GAGVSQSPSNKVTEKGKDVELRCDPISGHTALYWYRQSLGQGLEFLIYFQGNSAPDKSGLPSDRFSAERTGGSVSTLTIQRTQQEDSAVYLCASPKGGRNTIYFGEGSWLTVV.

The chain carries TRBV4-2 and TRBJ2-1, with TRBD2 matching 7 bases. J was trimmed by 2 bases and V by 0 bases; bases with no gene match: 4. The germline gives CDR1 LGHNA, CDR2 YNFKEQ. This CDR3 contains 16 residues. In DNA form, the CDR3 reads TGTGCCAGCAGCCAAGAAGGACTAGAGGCCTACAATGAGCAGTTCTTC. Amino acids: CASSQEGLEAYNEQFF.

V gene TRBV30 combines with J gene TRBJ2-3, with TRBD2 identical over 10 bases. V was pared by 2 bases and J by 1 base, with 3 bases of the junction left unmatched. Germline loops: CDR1 GTSNPN, CDR2 SVGIG (reference sequence). CDR3 size: 15 residues. The chain's CDR3 is CAWSPGTSGTDTQYF. The CDR3 DNA sequence: TGTGCCTGGAGTCCGGGGACTAGCGGCACAGATACGCAGTATTTT. Filled out from reference TRBV30 and TRBJ2-3, the complete variable domain reads SQTIHQWPATLVQPVGSPLSLECTVEGTSNPNLYWYRQAAGRGLQLLFYSVGIGQISSEVPQNLSASRPQDRQFILSSKKLLLSDSGFYLCAWSPGTSGTDTQYFGPGTRLTVL.

The chain uses TRBV7-2 and TRBJ1-3, with D tentatively TRBD1 (5 bases). The germline CDR1 and CDR2 sequences are SGHTA and FQGNSA. V lost 4 bases, J lost 0 bases, and 10 bases lay in between. This CDR3 is built from 15 residues. Here the CDR3 DNA reads TGTGCCAGCAGCTCACAGGCCAACTCTGGAAACACCATATATTTT. This sequence encodes CASSSQANSGNTIYF.

CDR3 bases: TGTGCCAGCAGCCCTCCAGGGGCCCGTGAAAAACTGTTTTTT. Encoded protein: CASSPPGAREKLFF. V gene TRBV3-1 (or the pseudogene TRBV3-2) combines with J gene TRBJ1-4; D may be TRBD1 (6 bases). V was pared by 4 bases and J by 7 bases, with 13 bases between. CDR1 and CDR2 (germline): LGHDT, YNNKEL (reference sequence). This CDR3 has 14 residues.

This clone was detected once. This chain uses TRBV24-1 with TRBJ2-3; perhaps TRBD2 as D (7 bases). CDR3 size: 15 residues. The germline V gene has CDR1 KGHDR and CDR2 SFDVKD. Between the trimmed V and J ends, which lost 5 bases and 7 bases, there was a span of 18 bases. The CDR3 region has the DNA TGTGCCACCAGTGGACGTGGGAGGGGGGCTAATACGCAGTATTTT. This sequence encodes CATSGRGRGANTQYF.